A single sample is the source of the 9 T cell receptor beta chains below, sequenced in a study of CD8 T cells in Susac syndrome. With random hexamers, about 0.45 to 1 ug RNA was reverse transcribed. TCRdb re-called the immunoSEQ multiplex PCR reads with MiXCR, one entry per CDR3 protein. The repertoire holds approximately 180,000 distinct CDR3 sequences, with nearly 97% as singletons. Input material: CD4+ T cells from PBMCs. These receptors all stem from a human donor with multiple sclerosis.

V gene TRBV12-3 or TRBV12-4 combines with J gene TRBJ1-3; D is possibly TRBD1 (5 bases). The CDR3 sequence is 14 residues long. V was cut by 6 bases and J by 0 bases, with 9 bases left in between. DNA for the CDR3: TGTGCCAGCAGCGACAGTTCCTCTGGAAACACCATATATTTT. Encoded protein: CASSDSSSGNTIYF.

This chain connects TRBV29-1 to TRBJ1-1; D is uncertain. Per germline, CDR1 SQVTM and CDR2 ANQGSEA. The CDR3 length is 12 residues. Trimming removed 4 bases at V and 0 bases at J, with 6 bases between. Here the CDR3 reads CSVGAVNTEAFF. CDR3 DNA sequence: TGCAGCGTTGGGGCAGTGAACACTGAAGCTTTCTTT.

The V and J genes are TRBV2 and TRBJ2-6; D may be TRBD1 (5 bases). From germline, CDR1 is SNHLY and CDR2 FYNNEI. This CDR3 comprises 17 residues. Trimming took 8 bases from V and 1 from J, leaving 18 bases between them. The CDR3 DNA reads as TGTGCCAGCGGTCGGTCAGGGATACAATCTGGGGCCAACGTCCTGACTTTC. It encodes CASGRSGIQSGANVLTF.

The chain uses TRBV20-1 and TRBJ1-1; TRBD1 matches at 8 bases. This CDR3 is 10 amino acids long. Trimming removed 3 bases from V and 10 bases from J; junction bases left unmatched: 1. Germline V gene data show CDR1 as DFQATT and CDR2 as SNEGSKA (reference sequence). The CDR3 loop reads CSASGTGAFF. As DNA, the CDR3 is TGCAGTGCTAGCGGGACAGGAGCTTTCTTT.

The count of this clonotype is one. This sequence joins TRBV5-1 and TRBJ1-4; D ambiguous. The length of the CDR3 is 13 residues. Looked up from germline, CDR1 is SGHRS and CDR2 is YFSETQ. The ends were cut back, 0 bases at V and 8 bases at J, with 8 bases in the middle. DNA of the CDR3: TGCGCCAGCAGCTTGGTTCCCCAAGAAAAACTGTTTTTT. Residues: CASSLVPQEKLFF.

V usage is TRBV4-2 and J usage is TRBJ2-6, with D possibly being TRBD1 (5 bases). The CDR3 is 15 residues long. Per germline, CDR1 LGHNA and CDR2 YNFKEQ. Trimming left V 0 bases short and J 8 bases short, with 11 bases between. CDR3 DNA sequence: TGTGCCAGCAGCCAAGAGCCAGGGCCCACCAACGTCCTGACTTTC. Translation: CASSQEPGPTNVLTF.

The CDR3 coding sequence is TGTGCCAGCAGCTTAGGACAGGTTCGGGTTGAGCAGTTCTTC. Protein: CASSLGQVRVEQFF. The chain links TRBV11-3 to TRBJ2-1, with a weak D call TRBD1 (6 bases). Germline loops: CDR1 SGHNT, CDR2 YENEEA. CDR3 length: 14 amino acids. V lost 1 base and J lost 9, with 13 bases in between. The full variable domain, its missing parts supplied by reference TRBV11-3 and TRBJ2-1, is EAGVVQSPRYKIIEKKQPVAFWCNPISGHNTLYWYLQNLGQGPELLIRYENEEAVDDSQLPKDRFSAERLKGVDSTLKIQPAELGDSAVYLCASSLGQVRVEQFFGPGTRLTVL.

The chain combines TRBV12-3 or TRBV12-4 with TRBJ2-7; 9 bases match TRBD1. V gave up 1 base and J gave up 2 bases; unmatched junction bases: 3. The CDR3 runs 15 residues. The CDR3 bases are TGTGCCAGCAGTTTAGGACAGGGGGGTACCTACGAGCAGTACTTC. Its translation is CASSLGQGGTYEQYF.

The gene calls are TRBV20-1 and TRBJ2-5; 9 nucleotides match TRBD2. Germline assignment: CDR1 DFQATT and CDR2 SNEGSKA (reference sequence). The CDR3 totals 14 residues. V lost 6 bases to trimming and J lost 2 bases; unmatched junction nucleotides: 7. CDR3 nucleotides: TGCAGTGCCGAGGGGACTAGCCGACAAGAGACCCAGTACTTC. This gives the protein CSAEGTSRQETQYF.